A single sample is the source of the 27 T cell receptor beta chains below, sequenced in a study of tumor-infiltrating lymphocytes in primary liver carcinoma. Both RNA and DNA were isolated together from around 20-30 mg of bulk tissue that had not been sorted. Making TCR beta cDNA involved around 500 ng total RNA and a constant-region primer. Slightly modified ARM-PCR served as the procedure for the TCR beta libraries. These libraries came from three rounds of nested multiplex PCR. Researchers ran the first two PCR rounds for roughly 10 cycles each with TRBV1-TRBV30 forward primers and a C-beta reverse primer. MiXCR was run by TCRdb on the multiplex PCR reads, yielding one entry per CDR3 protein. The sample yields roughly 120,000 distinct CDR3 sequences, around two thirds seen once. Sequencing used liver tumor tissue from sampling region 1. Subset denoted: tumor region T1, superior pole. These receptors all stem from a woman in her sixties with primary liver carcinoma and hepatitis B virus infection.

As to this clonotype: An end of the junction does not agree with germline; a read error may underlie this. CDR3 sequence: CSSSNFPSLGSGYTF. The CDR3 DNA reads as TGTTCCAGCAGCAACTTCCCCTCTTTGGGTAGCGGCTACACCTTC. V and J are TRBV28 and TRBJ1-2; no clear D gene. CDR3 length: 15 amino acids. Germline V gene lookup returns CDR1 MDHEN and CDR2 SYDVKM.

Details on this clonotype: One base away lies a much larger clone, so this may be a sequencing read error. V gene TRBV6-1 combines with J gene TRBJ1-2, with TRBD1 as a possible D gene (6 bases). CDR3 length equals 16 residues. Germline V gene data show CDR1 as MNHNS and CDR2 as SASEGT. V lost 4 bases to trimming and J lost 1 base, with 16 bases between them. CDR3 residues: CASSGWDKGNNYGYTF. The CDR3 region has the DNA TGTGCCAGCAGTGGATGGGACAAGGGGAATAACTATGGCTACACCTTC.

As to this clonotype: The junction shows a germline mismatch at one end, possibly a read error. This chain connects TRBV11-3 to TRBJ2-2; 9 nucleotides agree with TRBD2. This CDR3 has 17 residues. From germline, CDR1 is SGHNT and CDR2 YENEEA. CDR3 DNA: TGTGCCAGCGGCTTAGACAGGCTAGCGGGAAACACAGGGGAGCTGTTTTTT. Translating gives CASGLDRLAGNTGELFF.

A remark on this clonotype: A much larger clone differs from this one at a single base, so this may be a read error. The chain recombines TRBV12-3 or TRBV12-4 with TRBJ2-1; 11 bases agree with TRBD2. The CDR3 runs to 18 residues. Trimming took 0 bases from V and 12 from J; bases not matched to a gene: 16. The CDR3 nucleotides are TGTGCCAGCAGTTTAGCGGGAAATAGCGGGAGGGCCGACGATGGGCAGTTCTTC. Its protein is CASSLAGNSGRADDGQFF.

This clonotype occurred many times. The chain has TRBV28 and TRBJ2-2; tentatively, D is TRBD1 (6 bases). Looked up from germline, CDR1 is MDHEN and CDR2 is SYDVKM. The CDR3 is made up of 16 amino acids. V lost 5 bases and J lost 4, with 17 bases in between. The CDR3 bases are TGTGCCAGCAGTAAACCTAACGGACAGTCCACCGGGGAGCTGTTTTTT. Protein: CASSKPNGQSTGELFF. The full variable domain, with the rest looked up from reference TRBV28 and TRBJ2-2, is DVKVTQSSRYLVKRTGEKVFLECVQDMDHENMFWYRQDPGLGLRLIYFSYDVKMKEKGDIPEGYSVSREKKERFSLILESASTNQTSMYLCASSKPNGQSTGELFFGEGSRLTVL.

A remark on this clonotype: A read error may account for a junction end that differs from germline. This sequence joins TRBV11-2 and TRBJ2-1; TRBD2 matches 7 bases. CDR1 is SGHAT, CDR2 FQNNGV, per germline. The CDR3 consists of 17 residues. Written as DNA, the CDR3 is TGTACCAGCAGCTTAGAGGGCGGGAGAAGCTCCTATAATGAGCAGTTCTTC. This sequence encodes CTSSLEGGRSSYNEQFF. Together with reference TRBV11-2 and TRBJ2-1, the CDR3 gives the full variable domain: EAGVAQSPRYKIIEKRQSVAFWCNPISGHATLYWYQQILGQGPKLLIQFQNNGVVDDSQLPKDRFSAERLKGVDSTLKIQPAKLEDSAVYLCTSSLEGGRSSYNEQFFGPGTRLTVL.

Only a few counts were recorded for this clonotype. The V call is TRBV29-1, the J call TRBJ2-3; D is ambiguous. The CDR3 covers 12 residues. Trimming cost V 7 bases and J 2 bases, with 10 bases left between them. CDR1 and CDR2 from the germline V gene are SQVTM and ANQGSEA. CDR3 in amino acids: CSGVTHTDTQYF. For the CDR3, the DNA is TGCAGCGGGGTGACGCACACAGATACGCAGTATTTT.

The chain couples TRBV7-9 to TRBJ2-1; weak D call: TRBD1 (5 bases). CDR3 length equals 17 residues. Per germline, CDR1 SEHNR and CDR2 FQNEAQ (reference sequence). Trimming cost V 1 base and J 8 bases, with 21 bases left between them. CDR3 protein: CASSLEGQAVTLDEQFF. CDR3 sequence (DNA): TGTGCCAGCAGCTTAGAGGGGCAAGCAGTCACACTCGATGAGCAGTTCTTC.

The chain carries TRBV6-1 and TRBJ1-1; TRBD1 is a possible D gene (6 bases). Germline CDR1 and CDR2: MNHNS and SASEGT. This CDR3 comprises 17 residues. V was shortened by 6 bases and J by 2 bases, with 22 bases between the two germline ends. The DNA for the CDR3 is TGTGCCAGCAGCCCATGGTCCAGACAGGTATTCAACACTGAAGCTTTCTTT. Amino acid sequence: CASSPWSRQVFNTEAFF.

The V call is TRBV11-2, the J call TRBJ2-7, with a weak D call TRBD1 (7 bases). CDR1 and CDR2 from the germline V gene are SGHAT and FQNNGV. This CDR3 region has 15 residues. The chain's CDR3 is CTGSPGGSRGYEQYF. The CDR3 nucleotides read TGTACCGGCAGCCCAGGGGGGTCAAGGGGGTACGAGCAGTACTTC.

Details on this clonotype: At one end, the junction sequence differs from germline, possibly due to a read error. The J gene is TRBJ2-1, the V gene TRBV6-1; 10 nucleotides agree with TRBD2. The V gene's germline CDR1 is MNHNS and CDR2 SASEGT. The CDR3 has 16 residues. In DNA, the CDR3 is TGTTCCAGCAGTGCCGCTAGCGGGAGTGAACACAATGAGCAGTTCTTC. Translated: CSSSAASGSEHNEQFF.

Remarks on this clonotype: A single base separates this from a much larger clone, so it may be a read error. The CDR3 nucleotides are TGCGCCAGCAGACAGGCTGTGCAGTTCTTC. Translating it yields CASRQAVQFF. The chain has TRBV10-2 and TRBJ2-1; TRBD1 might be the D (5 bases). The CDR3 contains 10 residues. Per germline, CDR1 WSHSY and CDR2 SAAADI. V was clipped by 6 bases and J by 12 bases, with 9 bases between them.

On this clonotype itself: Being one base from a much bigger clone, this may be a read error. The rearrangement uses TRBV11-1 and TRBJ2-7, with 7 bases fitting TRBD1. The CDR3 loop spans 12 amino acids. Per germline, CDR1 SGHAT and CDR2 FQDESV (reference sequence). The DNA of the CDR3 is TGTGCCAGCAGCATAGACAGGGACGAGCAGTGCTTC. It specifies CASSIDRDEQCF.

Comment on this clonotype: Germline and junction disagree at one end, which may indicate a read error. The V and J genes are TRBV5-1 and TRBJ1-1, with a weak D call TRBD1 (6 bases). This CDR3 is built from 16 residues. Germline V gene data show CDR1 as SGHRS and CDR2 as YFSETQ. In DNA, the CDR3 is TGCGCCAGCAGCCCCTCGGCGGGGGCTTGGAACTCTGAAGCTTTCTTT. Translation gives CASSPSAGAWNSEAFF.

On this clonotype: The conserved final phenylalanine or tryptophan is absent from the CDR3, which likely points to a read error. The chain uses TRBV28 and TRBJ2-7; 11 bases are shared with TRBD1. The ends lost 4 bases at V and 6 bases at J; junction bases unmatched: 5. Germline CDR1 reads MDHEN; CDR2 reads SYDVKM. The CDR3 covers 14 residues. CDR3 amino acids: CASSWGGTGGEQYI. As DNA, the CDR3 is TGTGCCAGCAGTTGGGGTGGGACAGGGGGCGAGCAGTACATC.

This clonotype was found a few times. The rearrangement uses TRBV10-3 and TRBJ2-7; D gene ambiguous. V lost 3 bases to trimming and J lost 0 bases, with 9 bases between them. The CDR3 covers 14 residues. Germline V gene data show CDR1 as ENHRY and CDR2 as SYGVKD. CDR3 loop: CAISDPTSSYEQYF. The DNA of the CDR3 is TGTGCCATCAGTGATCCGACCAGCTCCTACGAGCAGTACTTC.

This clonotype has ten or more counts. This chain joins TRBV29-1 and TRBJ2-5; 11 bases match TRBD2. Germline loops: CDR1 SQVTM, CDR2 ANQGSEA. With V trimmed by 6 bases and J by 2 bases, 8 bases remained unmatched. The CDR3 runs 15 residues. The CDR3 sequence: CSVLGTSGTQETQYF. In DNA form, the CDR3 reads TGCAGCGTCCTCGGGACTAGCGGAACTCAAGAGACCCAGTACTTC.

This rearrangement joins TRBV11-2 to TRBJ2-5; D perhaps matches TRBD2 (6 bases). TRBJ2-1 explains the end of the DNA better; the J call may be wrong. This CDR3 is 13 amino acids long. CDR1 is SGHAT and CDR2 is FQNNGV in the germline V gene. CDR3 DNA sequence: TGTGCCAGCAGGACCACGGGGGTGGTGACCCAGTTCTTC. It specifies CASRTTGVVTQFF.

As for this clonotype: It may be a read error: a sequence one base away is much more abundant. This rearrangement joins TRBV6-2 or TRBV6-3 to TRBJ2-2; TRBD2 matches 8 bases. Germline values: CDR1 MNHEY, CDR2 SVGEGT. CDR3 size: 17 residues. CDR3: CVSRIITSGQNTGELFF. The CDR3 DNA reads TGTGTCAGCAGGATAATAACTAGCGGACAGAACACCGGGGAGCTGTTTTTT.

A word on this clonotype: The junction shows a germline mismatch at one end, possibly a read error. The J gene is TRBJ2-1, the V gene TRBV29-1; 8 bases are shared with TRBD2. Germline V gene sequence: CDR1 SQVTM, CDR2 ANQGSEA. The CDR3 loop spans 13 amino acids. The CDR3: CSVRTSSYNELFF. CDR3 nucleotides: TGCAGCGTACGGACTAGCTCCTACAATGAGCTGTTCTTC.

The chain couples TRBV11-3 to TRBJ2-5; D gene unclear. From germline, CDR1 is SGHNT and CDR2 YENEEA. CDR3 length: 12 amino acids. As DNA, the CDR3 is TGTACCTGCAGCTTAGACACAGTGACCCAGTACTTC. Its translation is CTCSLDTVTQYF.

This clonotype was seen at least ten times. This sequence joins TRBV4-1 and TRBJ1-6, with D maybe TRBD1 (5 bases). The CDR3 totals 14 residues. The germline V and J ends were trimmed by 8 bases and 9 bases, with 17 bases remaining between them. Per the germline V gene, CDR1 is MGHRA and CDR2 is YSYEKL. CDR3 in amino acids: CASATGRGISPLHF. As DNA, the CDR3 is TGCGCCAGCGCGACGGGACGGGGGATTTCACCCCTCCACTTT.

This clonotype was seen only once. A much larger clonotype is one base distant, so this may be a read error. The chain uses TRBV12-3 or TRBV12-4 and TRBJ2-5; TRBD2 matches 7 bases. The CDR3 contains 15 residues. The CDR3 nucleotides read TGTGTCAGCAGTTTACTGCGGGGGTACCAAGAGACCCAGTACTTC. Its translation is CVSSLLRGYQETQYF.

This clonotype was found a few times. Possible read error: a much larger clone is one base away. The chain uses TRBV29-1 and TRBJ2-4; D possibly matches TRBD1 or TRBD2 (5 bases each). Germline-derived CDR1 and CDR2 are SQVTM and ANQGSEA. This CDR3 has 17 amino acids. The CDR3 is CSDEGELGKGAKNIQYF. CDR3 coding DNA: TGCAGCGATGAAGGGGAGTTAGGGAAAGGAGCCAAAAACATTCAGTACTTC.

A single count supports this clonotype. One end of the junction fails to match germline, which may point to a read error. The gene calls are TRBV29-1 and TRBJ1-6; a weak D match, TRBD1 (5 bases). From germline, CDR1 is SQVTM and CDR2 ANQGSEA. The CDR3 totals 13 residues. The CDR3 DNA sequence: TGCAGCCCCGGACATGGTGGGAATTCACGCCTCTACTTT. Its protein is CSPGHGGNSRLYF.

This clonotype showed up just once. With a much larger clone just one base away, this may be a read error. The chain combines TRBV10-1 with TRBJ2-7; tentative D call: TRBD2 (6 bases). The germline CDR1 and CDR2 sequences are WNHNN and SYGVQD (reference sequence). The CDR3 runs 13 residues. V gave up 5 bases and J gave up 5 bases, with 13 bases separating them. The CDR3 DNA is TGCGCCAGCAGTCGGGAGCCTGGGGACGAGCAGTACTTC. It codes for CASSREPGDEQYF.

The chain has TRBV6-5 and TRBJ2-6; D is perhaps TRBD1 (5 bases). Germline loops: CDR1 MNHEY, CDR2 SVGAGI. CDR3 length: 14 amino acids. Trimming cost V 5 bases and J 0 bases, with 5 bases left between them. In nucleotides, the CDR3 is TGTGCCAGCAGTAGGGGCTCTGGGGCCAACGTCCTGACTTTC. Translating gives CASSRGSGANVLTF.